Listed below are T cell receptor beta chains from one sample, sequenced in a study of breast tumors, draining lymph nodes, adjacent tissues. One entry per CDR3 protein, called by TCRdb with MiXCR from the multiplex PCR reads. The sample records 21,000 or so distinct CDR3 sequences, about 41% being singletons. The material sequenced was breast tumor tissue. These receptors all stem from a female donor with breast cancer. Some clones in this sample may be carry-over from other donors' samples. Each CDR3 is given with its conserved first and last residue. D genes are given only for firm matches. Size values are once, few and many counts, or a class for expanded clones, and some rows have none.

CDR3 DNA,CDR3 protein,clone size,D gene,V gene,J gene
TGCGCCAGCAGCTTGCGACGGTCGCAAGAGACCCAGTACTTC,CASSLRRSQETQYF,medium-sized,NA,TRBV5-1,TRBJ2-5
TGTGCCAGCAGCTTGGTGCCTAGTGGATGGGGCGAGCAGTACTTC,CASSLVPSGWGEQYF,NA,NA,TRBV5-4,TRBJ2-7
TGTGCCTCCGGACAGGGGGCGAACGAGCAGTACTTC,CASGQGANEQYF,NA,TRBD1,TRBV6-6,TRBJ2-7
TGTGCCAGCAGTGTTAAACCGGGACAGAGCTCCTACGAGCAGTACTTC,CASSVKPGQSSYEQYF,NA,TRBD1,TRBV6-1,TRBJ2-7
TGCGCCAGCAGCCCGCAGGGACAGGTTAACTATGGCTACACCTTC,CASSPQGQVNYGYTF,many,TRBD1,TRBV5-1,TRBJ1-2
TGTGCTAGCAGCTTAGCTCCGGGACAGGGGAGGGGATATGGCTACACCTTC,CASSLAPGQGRGYGYTF,NA,TRBD1,TRBV7-7,TRBJ1-2
TGTGCCAGCAGCATAAGGGGCGAGGGCTACACCTTC,CASSIRGEGYTF,many,NA,TRBV9,TRBJ1-2
TGCGCCAGCAGCTTAGGGGCGGGGCTACTAGCGGGAGGGTTCTACAATGAGCAGTTCTTC,CASSLGAGLLAGGFYNEQFF,NA,TRBD2,TRBV7-8,TRBJ2-1
TGTGCCAGTAGTACAGGACCGTATGGCTACACCTTC,CASSTGPYGYTF,many,NA,TRBV19,TRBJ1-2
TGTGCCTGGACCCCCTCCTCGAGGACTGAAGCTTTCTTT,CAWTPSSRTEAFF,few,NA,TRBV30,TRBJ1-1
TGTGCCAGCAGTGAAAGGGCTAGCGGGGGCAAAGAGACCCAGTACTTC,CASSERASGGKETQYF,many,TRBD2,TRBV2,TRBJ2-5
TGTGCCAGCAGCTGGGGTGGGGGGCGACAAGAGACCCAGTACTTC,CASSWGGGRQETQYF,large,NA,TRBV7-2,TRBJ2-5
TGTGCCAGCTCACTAGCGGGGGGCCCCTACAATGAGCAGTTCTTC,CASSLAGGPYNEQFF,once,TRBD2,TRBV18,TRBJ2-1
TGTGCCAGCAGCTCGATAGCGTTGATAGAGACCCAGTACTTC,CASSSIALIETQYF,many,NA,TRBV7-2,TRBJ2-5
TGTGCCACCAGTGAACCGATCCCACCGTTATATGGCGGGGAGCTGTTTTTT,CATSEPIPPLYGGELFF,NA,NA,TRBV24-1,TRBJ2-2
TGTGCCAGCAGCTTAGCGAGTGGGGCAGGGTCCTACGAGCAGTACTTC,CASSLASGAGSYEQYF,NA,NA,TRBV11-1,TRBJ2-7
TGTGCCACCAGCGGGGGGGAACCAAAATCCCCCCTCCACTTT,CATSGGEPKSPLHF,many,NA,TRBV24-1,TRBJ1-6
TGTGCCAGTACCCGAGGGGAGGGGACAGGGTATGGCTACACCTTC,CASTRGEGTGYGYTF,NA,TRBD1,TRBV19,TRBJ1-2
TGCAGTGCTAGAGATCTAGTTGAGACAGGGGTTTTTTCACCCCTCCACTTT,CSARDLVETGVFSPLHF,once,TRBD1,TRBV20-1,TRBJ1-6
TGTGGAGCGGGGGGCCACAATGAGCAGTTCTTC,CGAGGHNEQFF,few,TRBD2,TRBV19,TRBJ2-1
TGCGCCAGCAGCTTCGGGGGAGGGGAGCTGTTTTTT,CASSFGGGELFF,many,NA,TRBV4-1,TRBJ2-2
TGCAGCGCCCGAGCTAGCGGGCCTTACTACGAGCAGTACTTC,CSARASGPYYEQYF,many,TRBD2,TRBV29-1,TRBJ2-7
TGTGCCTGGAGTGTTATAGACAGGGGCCGAACTAATGAAAAACTGTTTTTT,CAWSVIDRGRTNEKLFF,many,TRBD1,TRBV30,TRBJ1-4
TGTGCCAGCAGCCAATCACCGGGACTAGCGGGGGGGCCCGGGGCCAACGTCCTGACTTTC,CASSQSPGLAGGPGANVLTF,many,TRBD2,TRBV4-2,TRBJ2-6
TGTGCCACCAGTGATTTGAATGGCTACACCTTC,CATSDLNGYTF,once,NA,TRBV24-1,TRBJ1-2
TGCAGTGCTAGCCCAGGGATGGCAAGAAACACCATATATTTT,CSASPGMARNTIYF,many,NA,TRBV20-1,TRBJ1-3
TGTGCCAGCAGCGACGGAGGTTACTCCTACGAGCAGTACTTC,CASSDGGYSYEQYF,many,NA,TRBV7-2,TRBJ2-7
TGTGCCAGCAGCTTCACCGGGACTAGGGTGAGCTCCTACAATGAGCAGTTCTTC,CASSFTGTRVSSYNEQFF,NA,TRBD2,TRBV11-2,TRBJ2-1
TGTGCCAGCAGTCTGGGGACAGGGGGTACAGATACGCAGTATTTT,CASSLGTGGTDTQYF,NA,TRBD1,TRBV25-1,TRBJ2-3
TGCGCCAGCAGCTTGCGACGGTCGCAAGACACCCAGTACTTC,CASSLRRSQDTQYF,many,NA,TRBV5-1,TRBJ2-5
TGTGCCAGCAGTTTCGGCGGCAGGACGAATTCACCCCTCCACTTT,CASSFGGRTNSPLHF,NA,NA,TRBV28,TRBJ1-6
TGTGCCAGCTCAGCTCGAGGGGTAGAAAACACCATATATTTT,CASSARGVENTIYF,NA,NA,TRBV18,TRBJ1-3
TGTGCCATCAGTGAGGGTGGACCAGGGACATTCAATCAGCCCCAGCATTTT,CAISEGGPGTFNQPQHF,many,NA,TRBV10-3,TRBJ1-5
TGTGCCACCAGCTCGACAGGTTCAGAAAAACTGTTTTTT,CATSSTGSEKLFF,NA,NA,TRBV24-1,TRBJ1-4
TGCAGTGCACGACTGGTAGCGGGGGGGGTTGGAGGAAATGAGCAGTTCTTC,CSARLVAGGVGGNEQFF,many,TRBD2,TRBV20-1,TRBJ2-1
TGTGCCAGCAGCCCTAGCGGCTACAGCACAGATACGCAGTATTTT,CASSPSGYSTDTQYF,NA,TRBD2,TRBV7-2,TRBJ2-3
TGTGCCAGCAGTGAGGACAGGGACCCTGAAAAACTGTTTTTT,CASSEDRDPEKLFF,NA,TRBD1,TRBV25-1,TRBJ1-4
TGCGCCAGCAGAGGACAGGGGGATTCACCCCTCCACTTT,CASRGQGDSPLHF,NA,TRBD1,TRBV10-1,TRBJ1-6
TGCAGCGTAACACCCTCCTACAATGAGCAGTTCTTC,CSVTPSYNEQFF,NA,NA,TRBV29-1,TRBJ2-1
TGTGCCACCAGTGATTCGTACAGCACCTACGAGCAGTACTTC,CATSDSYSTYEQYF,NA,NA,TRBV24-1,TRBJ2-7
TGTGCCAGCAGCTCGTGGGGTGTCCTAGATACGCAGTATTTT,CASSSWGVLDTQYF,medium-sized,NA,TRBV11-1,TRBJ2-3
TGTGCCAGCAGTTACTCGTTAAATTCGGGTGCCGCAACCTACGAGCAGTACTTC,CASSYSLNSGAATYEQYF,many,NA,TRBV6-6,TRBJ2-7
TGTGCCAGCAGCTTATTTGAGGCAGGGAGCTCTGGGGCCAACGTCCTGACTTTC,CASSLFEAGSSGANVLTF,many,NA,TRBV7-6,TRBJ2-6
TGTGCCACCAGTGACGCACTAAGCCACACCGGGGAGCTGTTTTTT,CATSDALSHTGELFF,NA,NA,TRBV24-1,TRBJ2-2
TGTGCCAGCAGCTTAGGCGGGACAGGAGCTACTAATCAGCCCCAGCATTTT,CASSLGGTGATNQPQHF,many,TRBD1,TRBV7-6,TRBJ1-5
TGCAGCGTTGAAGACACCTACGGGGGCGGGATGGGAGATACGCAGTATTTT,CSVEDTYGGGMGDTQYF,NA,NA,TRBV29-1,TRBJ2-3
TGTGCCAGCAGCTCAGGGACTCAAGCTTTCTTT,CASSSGTQAFF,few,NA,TRBV11-2,TRBJ1-1
TGCAGTGCTACAGGACAGGGGGAGACCCAGTACTTC,CSATGQGETQYF,NA,TRBD1,TRBV20-1,TRBJ2-5
TGCAGTGCTGAGGACAGGGACTATGGCTACACCTTC,CSAEDRDYGYTF,NA,TRBD1,TRBV20-1,TRBJ1-2
TGTGCCAGCTTGGGACTAGCGGGAAGTAACACAGATACGCAGTATTTT,CASLGLAGSNTDTQYF,NA,TRBD2,TRBV2,TRBJ2-3
TGTGCCAGCAGTTCACTGACACCCGCCTACGAGCAGTACTTC,CASSSLTPAYEQYF,few,NA,TRBV27,TRBJ2-7